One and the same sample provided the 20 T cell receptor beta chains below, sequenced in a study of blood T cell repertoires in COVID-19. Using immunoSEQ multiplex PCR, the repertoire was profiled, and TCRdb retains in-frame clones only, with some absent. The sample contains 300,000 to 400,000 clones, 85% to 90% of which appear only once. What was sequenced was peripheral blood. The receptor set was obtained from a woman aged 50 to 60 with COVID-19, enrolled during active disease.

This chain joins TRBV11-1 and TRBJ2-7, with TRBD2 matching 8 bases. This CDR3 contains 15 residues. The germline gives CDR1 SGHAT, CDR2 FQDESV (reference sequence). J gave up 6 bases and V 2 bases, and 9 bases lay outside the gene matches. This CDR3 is CASSLLAGILGEQYF. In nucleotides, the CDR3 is TGTGCCAGCAGCTTACTAGCGGGCATCCTCGGCGAGCAGTACTTC.

The CDR3 DNA sequence: TGTGCCAGCGCGGGATCAAACACCGGGGAGCTGTTTTTT. Protein sequence: CASAGSNTGELFF. The chain recombines TRBV3-1 (or the pseudogene TRBV3-2) with TRBJ2-2, with D possibly TRBD2 on 6 matching bases. Germline V CDR1 and CDR2: LGHDT, YNNKEL (reference sequence). Trimming shortened V by 8 bases and J by 2 bases, and 9 bases separated the two germline ends. The CDR3 contains 13 residues.

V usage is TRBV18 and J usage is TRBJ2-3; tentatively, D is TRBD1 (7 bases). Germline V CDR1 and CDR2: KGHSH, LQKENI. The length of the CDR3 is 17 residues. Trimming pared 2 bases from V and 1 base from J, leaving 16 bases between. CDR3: CASSPDFQGGRTDTQYF. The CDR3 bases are TGTGCCAGCTCACCAGACTTCCAGGGGGGCCGCACAGATACGCAGTATTTT.

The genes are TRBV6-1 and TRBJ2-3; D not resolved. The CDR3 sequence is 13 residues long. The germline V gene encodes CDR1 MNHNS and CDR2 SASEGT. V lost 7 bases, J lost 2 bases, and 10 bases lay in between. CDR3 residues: CASMRLDTDTQYF. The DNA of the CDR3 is TGTGCCAGCATGCGGCTTGACACAGATACGCAGTATTTT.

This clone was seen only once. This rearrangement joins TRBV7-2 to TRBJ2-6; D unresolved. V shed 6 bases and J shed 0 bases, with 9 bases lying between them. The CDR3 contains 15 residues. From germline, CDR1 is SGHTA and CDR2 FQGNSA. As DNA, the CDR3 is TGTGCCAGCAGTGCTACCTACTCTGGGGCCAACGTCCTGACTTTC. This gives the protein CASSATYSGANVLTF.

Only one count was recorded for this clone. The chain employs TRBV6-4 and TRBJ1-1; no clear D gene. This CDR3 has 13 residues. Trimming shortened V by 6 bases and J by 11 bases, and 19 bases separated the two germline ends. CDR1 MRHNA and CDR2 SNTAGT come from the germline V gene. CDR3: CASSPSLGIAAFF. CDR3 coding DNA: TGTGCCAGCAGCCCTTCACTAGGGATTGCTGCTTTCTTT.

The CDR3 DNA reads TGTGCCAGCAGTGTCCAGGCCGGTTATGATGGCTACACCTTC. It yields the protein CASSVQAGYDGYTF. This rearrangement joins TRBV2 to TRBJ1-2; D ambiguous. This CDR3 has 14 residues. Between the trimmed V and J ends, which lost 4 bases and 6 bases, there was a span of 15 bases. Per germline, CDR1 SNHLY and CDR2 FYNNEI.

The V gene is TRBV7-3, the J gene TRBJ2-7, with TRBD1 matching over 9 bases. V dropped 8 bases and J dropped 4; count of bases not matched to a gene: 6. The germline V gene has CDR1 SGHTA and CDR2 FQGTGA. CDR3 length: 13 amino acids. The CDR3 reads CASSIGQGYEQYF. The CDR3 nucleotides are TGTGCCAGCTCGATCGGACAGGGGTACGAGCAGTACTTC.

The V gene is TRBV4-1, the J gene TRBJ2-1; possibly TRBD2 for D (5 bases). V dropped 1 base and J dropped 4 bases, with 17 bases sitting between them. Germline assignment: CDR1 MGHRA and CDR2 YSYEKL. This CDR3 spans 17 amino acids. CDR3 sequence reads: CASSQGRVDRGYNEQFF. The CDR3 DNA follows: TGCGCCAGCAGCCAAGGTCGCGTGGACCGGGGTTACAATGAGCAGTTCTTC.

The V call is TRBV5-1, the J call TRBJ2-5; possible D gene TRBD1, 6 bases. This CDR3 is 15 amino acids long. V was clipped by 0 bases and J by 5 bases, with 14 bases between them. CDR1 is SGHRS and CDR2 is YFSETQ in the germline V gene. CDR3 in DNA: TGCGCCAGCAGCTTGGCTGTTGGGGGCCGTGAGACCCAGTACTTC. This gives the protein CASSLAVGGRETQYF.

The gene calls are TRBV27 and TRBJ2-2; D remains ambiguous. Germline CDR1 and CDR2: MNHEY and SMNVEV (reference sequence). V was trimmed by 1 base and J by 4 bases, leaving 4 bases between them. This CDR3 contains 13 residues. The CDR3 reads CASSLLVTGELFF. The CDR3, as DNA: TGTGCCAGCAGTTTATTAGTCACCGGGGAGCTGTTTTTT.

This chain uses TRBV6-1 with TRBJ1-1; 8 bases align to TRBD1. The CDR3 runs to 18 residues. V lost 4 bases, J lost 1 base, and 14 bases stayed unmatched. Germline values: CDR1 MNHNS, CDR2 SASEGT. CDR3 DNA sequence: TGTGCCAGCAGTGCACGACAGGGGAATATAGGAAAGAACACTGAAGCTTTCTTT. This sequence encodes CASSARQGNIGKNTEAFF.

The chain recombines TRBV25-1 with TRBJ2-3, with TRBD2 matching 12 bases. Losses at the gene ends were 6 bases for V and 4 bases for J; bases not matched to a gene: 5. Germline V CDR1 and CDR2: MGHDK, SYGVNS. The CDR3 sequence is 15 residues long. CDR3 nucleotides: TGTGCCAGCAGCCTAGCGGGAGGGCGTCCAGATACGCAGTATTTT. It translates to CASSLAGGRPDTQYF.

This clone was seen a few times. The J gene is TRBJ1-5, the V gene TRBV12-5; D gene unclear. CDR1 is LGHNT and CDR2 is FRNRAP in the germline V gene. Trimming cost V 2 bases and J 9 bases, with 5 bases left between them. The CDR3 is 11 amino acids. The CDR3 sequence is CASGLYSPQHF. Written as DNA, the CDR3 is TGTGCTAGTGGTTTGTATTCGCCCCAGCATTTT.

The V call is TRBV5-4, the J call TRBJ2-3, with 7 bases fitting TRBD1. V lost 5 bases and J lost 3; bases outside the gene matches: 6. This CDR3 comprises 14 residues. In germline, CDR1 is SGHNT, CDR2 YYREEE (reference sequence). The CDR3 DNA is TGTGCCAGCAGGCCTTCAGGGGGAACAGATACGCAGTATTTT. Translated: CASRPSGGTDTQYF.

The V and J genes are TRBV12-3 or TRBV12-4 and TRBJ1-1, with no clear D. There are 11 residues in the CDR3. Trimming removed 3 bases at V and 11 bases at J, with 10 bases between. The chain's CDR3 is CASSFLSKAFF. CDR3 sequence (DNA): TGTGCCAGCAGTTTCTTGTCTAAGGCTTTCTTT.

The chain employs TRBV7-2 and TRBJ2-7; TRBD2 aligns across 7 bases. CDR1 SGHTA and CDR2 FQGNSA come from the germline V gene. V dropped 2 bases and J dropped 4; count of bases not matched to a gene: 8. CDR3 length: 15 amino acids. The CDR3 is CASSLQNGGMYEQYF. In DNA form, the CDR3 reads TGTGCCAGCAGCTTACAAAACGGGGGGATGTACGAGCAGTACTTC.

The CDR3 reads CSASTSSGSLGANVLTF. The CDR3, as DNA: TGCAGTGCTAGTACTTCTAGCGGCTCGTTGGGGGCCAACGTCCTGACTTTC. The chain couples TRBV20-1 to TRBJ2-6; TRBD2 aligns across 7 bases. Germline-derived CDR1 and CDR2 are DFQATT and SNEGSKA (reference sequence). This CDR3 contains 17 residues. The V segment lost 3 bases and the J segment 4 bases; nucleotides outside the gene matches: 12.

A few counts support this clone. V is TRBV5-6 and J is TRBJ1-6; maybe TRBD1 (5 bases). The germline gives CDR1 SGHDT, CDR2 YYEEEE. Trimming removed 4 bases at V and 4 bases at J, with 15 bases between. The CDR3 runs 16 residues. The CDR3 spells CASSTQGGRYNSPLHF. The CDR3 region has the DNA TGTGCCAGCAGCACGCAGGGCGGTCGATATAATTCACCCCTCCACTTT.

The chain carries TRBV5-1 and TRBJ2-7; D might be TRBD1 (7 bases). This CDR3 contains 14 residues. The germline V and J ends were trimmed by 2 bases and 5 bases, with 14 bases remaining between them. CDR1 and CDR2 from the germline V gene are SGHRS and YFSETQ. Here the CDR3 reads CASSFFRGTDEQYF. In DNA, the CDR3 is TGCGCCAGCAGCTTCTTTCGCGGGACAGACGAGCAGTACTTC.